A selection of T cell receptor beta chains follows, all from one sample in a study of CXCR3-negative and CXCR3-positive naive CD8 T cells. TCRdb reanalyzed the 5' RACE reads, giving one entry per CDR3 protein sequence and no DNA. The table for this sample gives 70,000 to 100,000 distinct CDR3 sequences. Sequencing was done on a sample of naive CXCR3- CD8+ T cells from blood. Every receptor here comes from a human donor in good health. Some clones in this sample may be carry-over from other donors' samples. Each CDR3 is given with its conserved first and last residue.

J gene | V gene | CDR3 protein
TRBJ2-7 | TRBV20-1 | CSAKSGSSYEQYF
TRBJ1-1 | TRBV20-1 | CSATAGEVGTEAFF
TRBJ2-5 | TRBV6-6 | CASRTGAQETQYF
TRBJ2-1 | TRBV7-9 | CASSSIAGDYNEQFF
TRBJ2-7 | TRBV7-9 | CASSPKGAYEQYF
TRBJ2-7 | TRBV6-2/TRBV6-3 | CASSLTGFAYEQYF
TRBJ2-1 | TRBV7-3 | CASSLEREDRNEQFF
TRBJ1-1 | TRBV29-1 | CSVPRDLGNTEAFF
TRBJ2-7 | TRBV14 | CASSQDGSGGTSGTEQYF
TRBJ2-7 | TRBV7-9 | CASSEMPGLASYEQYF
TRBJ1-1 | TRBV5-6 | CASSLVPENEAFF
TRBJ2-1 | TRBV25-1 | CASSESAGINEQFF
TRBJ2-1 | TRBV5-5 | CASLLAGAVYYEQFF
TRBJ2-2 | TRBV2 | CAGLTGGGTGELFF
TRBJ2-5 | TRBV5-1 | CASSLELGRQETQYF
TRBJ2-1 | TRBV5-6 | CASTLGLGMDEQFF
TRBJ2-7 | TRBV5-6 | CASSGTRDYEQYF
TRBJ1-1 | TRBV29-1 | CSVEDRQDSEAFF
TRBJ2-7 | TRBV4-2 | CASSQHRDSPYEQYF
TRBJ2-2 | TRBV6-5 | CASRAGTENTGELFF